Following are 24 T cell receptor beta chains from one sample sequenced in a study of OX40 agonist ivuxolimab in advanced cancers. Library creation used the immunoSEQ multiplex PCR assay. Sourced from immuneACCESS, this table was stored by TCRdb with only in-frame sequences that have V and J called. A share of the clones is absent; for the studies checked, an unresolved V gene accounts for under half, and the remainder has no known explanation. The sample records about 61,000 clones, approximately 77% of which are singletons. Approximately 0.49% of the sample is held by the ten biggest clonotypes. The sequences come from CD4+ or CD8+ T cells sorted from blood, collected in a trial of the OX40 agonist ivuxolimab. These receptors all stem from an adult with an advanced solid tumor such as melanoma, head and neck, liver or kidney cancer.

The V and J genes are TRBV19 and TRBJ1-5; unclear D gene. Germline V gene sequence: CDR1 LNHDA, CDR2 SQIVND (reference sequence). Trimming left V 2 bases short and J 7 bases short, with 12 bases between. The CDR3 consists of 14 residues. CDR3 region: CASSILEYQQPQHF. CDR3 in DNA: TGTGCCAGTAGTATACTAGAATACCAACAGCCCCAGCATTTT.

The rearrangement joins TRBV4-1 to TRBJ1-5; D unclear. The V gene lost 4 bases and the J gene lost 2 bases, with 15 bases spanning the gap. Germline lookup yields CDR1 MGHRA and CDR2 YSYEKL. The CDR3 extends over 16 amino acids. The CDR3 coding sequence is TGCGCCAGCAGCCTCAGCCATGAAGAGGGCAATCAGCCCCAGCATTTT. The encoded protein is CASSLSHEEGNQPQHF.

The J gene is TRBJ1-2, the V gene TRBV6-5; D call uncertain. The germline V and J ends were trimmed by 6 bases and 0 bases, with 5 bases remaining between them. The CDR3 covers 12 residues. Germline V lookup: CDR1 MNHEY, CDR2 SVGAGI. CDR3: CASRRSNYGYTF. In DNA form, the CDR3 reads TGTGCCAGCAGGCGGTCTAACTATGGCTACACCTTC.

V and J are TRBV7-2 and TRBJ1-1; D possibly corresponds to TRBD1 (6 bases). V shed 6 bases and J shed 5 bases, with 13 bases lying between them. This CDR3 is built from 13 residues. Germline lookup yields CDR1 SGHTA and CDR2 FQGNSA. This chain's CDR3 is CASRVTGWTEAFF. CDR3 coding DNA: TGTGCCAGCAGAGTGACAGGTTGGACTGAAGCTTTCTTT.

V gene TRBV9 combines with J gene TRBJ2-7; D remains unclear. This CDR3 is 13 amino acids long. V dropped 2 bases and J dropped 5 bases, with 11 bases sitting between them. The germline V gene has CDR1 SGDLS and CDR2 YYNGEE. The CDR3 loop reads CASSVDLANEQYF. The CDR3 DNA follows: TGTGCCAGCAGCGTCGACTTGGCCAACGAGCAGTACTTC.

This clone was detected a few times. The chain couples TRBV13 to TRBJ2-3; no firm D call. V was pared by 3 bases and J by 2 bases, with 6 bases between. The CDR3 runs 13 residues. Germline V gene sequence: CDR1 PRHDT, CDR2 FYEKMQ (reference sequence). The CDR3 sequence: CASSFPNTDTQYF. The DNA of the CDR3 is TGTGCCAGCAGCTTCCCAAACACAGATACGCAGTATTTT.

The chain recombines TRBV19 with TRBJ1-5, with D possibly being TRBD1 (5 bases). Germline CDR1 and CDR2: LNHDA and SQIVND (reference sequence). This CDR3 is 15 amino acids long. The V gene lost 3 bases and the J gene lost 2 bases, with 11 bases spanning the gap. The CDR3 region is CASSMLQEGNQPQHF. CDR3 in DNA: TGTGCCAGTAGTATGTTACAGGAGGGCAATCAGCCCCAGCATTTT.

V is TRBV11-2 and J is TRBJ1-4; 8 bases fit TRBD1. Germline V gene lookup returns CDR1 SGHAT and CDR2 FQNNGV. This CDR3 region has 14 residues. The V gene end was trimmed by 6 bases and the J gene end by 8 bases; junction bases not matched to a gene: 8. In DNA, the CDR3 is TGTGCCAGCAGTATGCTACAGGGGGGAGAAAAACTGTTTTTT. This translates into CASSMLQGGEKLFF.

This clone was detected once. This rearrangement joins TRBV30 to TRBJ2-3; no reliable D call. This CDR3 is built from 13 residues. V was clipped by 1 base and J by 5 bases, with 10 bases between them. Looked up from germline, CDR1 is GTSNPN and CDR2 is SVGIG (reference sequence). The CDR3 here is CAWSAGDEDTQYF. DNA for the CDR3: TGTGCCTGGAGTGCTGGGGATGAAGATACGCAGTATTTT.

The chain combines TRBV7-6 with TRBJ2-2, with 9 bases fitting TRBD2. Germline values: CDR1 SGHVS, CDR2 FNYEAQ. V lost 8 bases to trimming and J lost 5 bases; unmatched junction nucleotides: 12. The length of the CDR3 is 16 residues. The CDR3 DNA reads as TGTGCCAGCGCCGGAGGTAGCGGGAGTGGGACCGGGGAGCTGTTTTTT. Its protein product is CASAGGSGSGTGELFF.

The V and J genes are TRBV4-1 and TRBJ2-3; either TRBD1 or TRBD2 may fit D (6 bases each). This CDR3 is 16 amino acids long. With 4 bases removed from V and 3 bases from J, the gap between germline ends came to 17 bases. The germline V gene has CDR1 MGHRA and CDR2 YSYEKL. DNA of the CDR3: TGCGCCAGCAGCCGGATAGGGGGACTTATAACAGATACGCAGTATTTT. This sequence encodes CASSRIGGLITDTQYF.

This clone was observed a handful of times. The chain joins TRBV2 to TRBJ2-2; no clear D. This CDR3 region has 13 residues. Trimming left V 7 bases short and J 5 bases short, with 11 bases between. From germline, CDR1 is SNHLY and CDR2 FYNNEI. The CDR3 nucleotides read TGTGCCAGCACTGCTGGTCCAACCGGGGAGCTGTTTTTT. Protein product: CASTAGPTGELFF.

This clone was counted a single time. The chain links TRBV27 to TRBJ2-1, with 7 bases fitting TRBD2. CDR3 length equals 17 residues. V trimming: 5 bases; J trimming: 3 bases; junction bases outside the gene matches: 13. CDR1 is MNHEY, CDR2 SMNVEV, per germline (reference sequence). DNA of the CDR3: TGTGCCAGCAGTATTGCGAGGCGGGAGTTCTACTACAATGAGCAGTTCTTC. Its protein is CASSIARREFYYNEQFF.

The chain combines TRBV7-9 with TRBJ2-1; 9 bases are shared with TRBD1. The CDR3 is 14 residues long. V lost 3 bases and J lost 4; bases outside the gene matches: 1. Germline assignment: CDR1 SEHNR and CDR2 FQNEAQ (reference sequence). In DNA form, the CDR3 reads TGTGCCAGCAGCTTCGGGACAGGGTACAATGAGCAGTTCTTC. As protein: CASSFGTGYNEQFF. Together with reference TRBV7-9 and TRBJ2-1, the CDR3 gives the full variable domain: DTGVSQNPRHKITKRGQNVTFRCDPISEHNRLYWYRQTLGQGPEFLTYFQNEAQLEKSRLLSDRFSAERPKGSFSTLEIQRTEQGDSAMYLCASSFGTGYNEQFFGPGTRLTVL.

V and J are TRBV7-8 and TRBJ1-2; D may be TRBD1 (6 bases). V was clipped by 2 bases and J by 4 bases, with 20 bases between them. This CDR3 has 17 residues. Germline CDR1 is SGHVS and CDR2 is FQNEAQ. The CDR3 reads CASSLPRRRGGGYGYTF. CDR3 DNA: TGTGCCAGCAGCTTACCTAGGAGGCGCGGAGGGGGCTATGGCTACACCTTC.

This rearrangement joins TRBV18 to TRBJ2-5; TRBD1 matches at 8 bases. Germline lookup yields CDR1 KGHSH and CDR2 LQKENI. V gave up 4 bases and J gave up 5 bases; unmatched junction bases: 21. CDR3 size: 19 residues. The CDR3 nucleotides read TGTGCCAGCTCACGTACTCCAAAGCCGGGACAGGAACCCCCGGAGACCCAGTACTTC. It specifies CASSRTPKPGQEPPETQYF.

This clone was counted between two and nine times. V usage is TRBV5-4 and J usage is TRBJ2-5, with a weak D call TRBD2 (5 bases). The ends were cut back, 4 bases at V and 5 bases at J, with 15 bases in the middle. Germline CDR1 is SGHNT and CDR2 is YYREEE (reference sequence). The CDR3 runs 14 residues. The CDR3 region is CASSPAGPDETQYF. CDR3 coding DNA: TGTGCCAGCAGCCCCGCGGGCCCAGACGAGACCCAGTACTTC.

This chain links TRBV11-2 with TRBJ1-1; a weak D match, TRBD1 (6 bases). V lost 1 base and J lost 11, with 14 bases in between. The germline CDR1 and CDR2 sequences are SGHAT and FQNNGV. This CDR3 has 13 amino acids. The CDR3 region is CASSLGRGGVAFF. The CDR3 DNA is TGTGCCAGCAGCTTAGGCAGGGGTGGAGTTGCTTTCTTT.

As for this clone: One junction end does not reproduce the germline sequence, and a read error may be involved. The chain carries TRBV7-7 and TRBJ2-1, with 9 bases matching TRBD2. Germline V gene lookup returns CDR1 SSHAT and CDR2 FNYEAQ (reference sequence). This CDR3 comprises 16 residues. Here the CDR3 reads CASSPGASGTYNEQFF. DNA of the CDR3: TGTGCTAGCAGCCCCGGGGCTAGCGGGACCTACAATGAGCAGTTCTTC.

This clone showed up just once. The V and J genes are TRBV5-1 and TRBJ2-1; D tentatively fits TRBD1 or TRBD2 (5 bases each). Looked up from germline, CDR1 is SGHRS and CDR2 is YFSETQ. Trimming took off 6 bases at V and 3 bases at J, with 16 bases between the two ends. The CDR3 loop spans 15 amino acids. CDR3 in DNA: TGCGCCAGCACCCCCGGGGACGGCCTCTACAATGAGCAGTTCTTC. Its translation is CASTPGDGLYNEQFF.

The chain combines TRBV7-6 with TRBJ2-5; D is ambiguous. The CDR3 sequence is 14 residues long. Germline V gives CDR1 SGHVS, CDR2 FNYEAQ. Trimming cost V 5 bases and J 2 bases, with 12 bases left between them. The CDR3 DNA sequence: TGTGCCAGCAGCAAATCGGGCTTACAAGAGACCCAGTACTTC. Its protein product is CASSKSGLQETQYF.

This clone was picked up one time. CDR3 DNA: TGTGCCAGCAGCCCGGGGGGGTCGGATACGCAGTATTTT. This translates into CASSPGGSDTQYF. The chain combines TRBV7-2 with TRBJ2-3; 8 nucleotides align to TRBD2. V lost 5 bases and J lost 6; bases outside the gene matches: 4. The CDR3 consists of 13 residues. Germline V gene sequence: CDR1 SGHTA, CDR2 FQGNSA.

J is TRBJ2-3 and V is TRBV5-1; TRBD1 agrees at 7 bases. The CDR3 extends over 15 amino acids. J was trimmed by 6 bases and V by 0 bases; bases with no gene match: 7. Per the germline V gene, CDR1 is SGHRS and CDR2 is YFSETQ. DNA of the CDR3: TGCGCCAGCAGCTTGGCGAACAGGGGTGTGGATACGCAGTATTTT. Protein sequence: CASSLANRGVDTQYF. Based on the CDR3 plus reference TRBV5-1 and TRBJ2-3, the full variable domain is KAGVTQTPRYLIKTRGQQVTLSCSPISGHRSVSWYQQTPGQGLQFLFEYFSETQRNKGNFPGRFSGRQFSNSRSEMNVSTLELGDSALYLCASSLANRGVDTQYFGPGTRLTVL.

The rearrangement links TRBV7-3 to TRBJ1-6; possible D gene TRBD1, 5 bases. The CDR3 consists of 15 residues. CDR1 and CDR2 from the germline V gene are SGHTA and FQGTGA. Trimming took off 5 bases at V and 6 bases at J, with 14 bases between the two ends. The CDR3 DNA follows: TGTGCCAGCAGCAAACTCGGGGGGAGTAATTCACCCCTCCACTTT. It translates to CASSKLGGSNSPLHF.